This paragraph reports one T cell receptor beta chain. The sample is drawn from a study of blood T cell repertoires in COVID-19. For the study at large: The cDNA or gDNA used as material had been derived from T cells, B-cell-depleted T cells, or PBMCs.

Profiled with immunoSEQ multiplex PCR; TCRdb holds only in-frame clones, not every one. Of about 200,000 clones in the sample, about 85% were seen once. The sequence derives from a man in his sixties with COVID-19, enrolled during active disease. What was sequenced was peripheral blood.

CDR3 sequence (DNA): TGTGCCAGCAGTCGTCGAGGTGTCCTTAGTGAAAAACTGTTTTTT. It yields the protein CASSRRGVLSEKLFF. The chain uses TRBV28 and TRBJ1-4, with no clear D. The germline V gene encodes CDR1 MDHEN and CDR2 SYDVKM. V lost 5 bases to trimming and J lost 7 bases, with 17 bases between them. This CDR3 region has 15 residues. Drawing the rest from reference TRBV28 and TRBJ1-4, the complete variable domain is DVKVTQSSRYLVKRTGEKVFLECVQDMDHENMFWYRQDPGLGLRLIYFSYDVKMKEKGDIPEGYSVSREKKERFSLILESASTNQTSMYLCASSRRGVLSEKLFFGSGTQLSVL.